Listed here is a single TCR beta chain. No cognate antigen has been identified for it. No base quality values were provided; no much bigger clone lies one nucleotide off. This sample stems from a study of blood T cells in healthy people across ages (dated by TCRdb to 2014 to 2015). Turning to the overall study: In model experiments, roughly one uniquely barcoded TCR beta cDNA molecule per two T cells was captured by template switching. To track age-related changes in TCR beta repertoire diversity, the study relied on deep sequencing normalized with unique cDNA molecular identifiers. The donors were divided into four age groups: young (average approximately 16 years), middle-aged (under 40), aged (approximately 64) and long-lived (82). To avoid experimental bias, donors of different ages were distributed randomly across sequencing lanes. Using the same blood draw, the study looked at two additional independent replicas of 1 million unique cDNA reads for two donors, one aged 18 to 29 and the other aged 80 or older.

The germline V gene gives CDR1 as ENHRY and CDR2 as SYGVKD. V and J are truncated by 6 bases and 5 bases respectively, leaving an intervening sequence of 13 bases. The CDR3 runs 14 amino acids, cysteine and phenylalanine included. Of all the DNA, just the CDR3 is kept, 42 bases in frame from base 1. On the study overall, not on this receptor specifically: Estimates of total diversity from one million sequenced T cells were regarded as lower bounds and underestimates. Compared with the aged group, the long-lived group had more naive CD4+ T cells, fewer expanded clones and increased TCR diversity, a pattern suggesting age selection. As age increased, observed TCR beta diversity per million T cells dropped in a roughly linear way, and a significant reduction was already evident by age about 40. A strong correlation was found between observed TCR beta diversity and the percentage of naive T cells measured by flow cytometry. Because the CMV infection status of the donors was unknown, age-related changes in expanded clonotypes may potentially have been confounded. Bulk unsorted PBMC profiling prevented conclusive comparison of naive and antigen-experienced compartments.

Donors were 39 systemically healthy Caucasian individuals from Russia aged about 6 to 100 years. About 10 milliliters of peripheral blood were collected from each donor into EDTA-treated Vacutainer tubes. PBMCs were isolated by Ficoll-Paque density-gradient centrifugation, with at least 7 million obtained per sample. Total RNA was extracted from PBMCs with Trizol reagent, with at least 6 micrograms obtained per sample. For every donor, flow cytometry on a PBMC aliquot measured the percentage of naive CD45RAhigh/CD27high T cells. The library was built by means of 5' RACE. The reads were generated on an Illumina HiSeq 2500. A second PCR of roughly 7 to 11 cycles was run with a J-beta primer mix and a sample-barcoded 5' primer. Each TCR beta cDNA molecule received a unique molecular identifier from a template-switch 5' adaptor carrying 12 random nucleotides. Each sample yielded at least 2.5 million CDR3-containing paired-end reads. The Mint cDNA synthesis kit, primed by a TRBC-specific oligonucleotide, was used to synthesize first-strand cDNA from all RNA. All cDNA was treated with uracil-DNA glycosylase and then went through a first 18-cycle PCR with the universal primers M1SS and BC2_uni_R. The source study handled its data this way. Each sample was normalized by randomly selecting 1 million high-quality reads, each carrying a distinct molecular identifier. Reads sharing molecular identifiers were discarded rather than binned into consensus sequences. MiTCR, with a Q25 quality threshold and the strictest error-elimination algorithm, was used for CDR3 identification, clonotype clustering and error correction. A nonparametric unseen species model with Euler transformation was used to estimate a lower bound on total TCR beta diversity. TCRdb reran the public reads through fastp at Q25 and MiXCR, keeping productive beta chains. Rows with a matching CDR3 protein are joined into one entry that keeps the most common DNA and genes. Here the V and J calls rest on TCRdb's processing, not on the authors' analysis. This sample gives 1.5 million or so distinct CDR3 sequences in total; around 39% of them show up just once. Together, the top ten hold approximately 7.9% of the sample.

Source material: blood. The source of this sequence is a woman between 18 and 29 years old in good health. This sequence uses TRBV10-3 and TRBJ2-2, with the D gene not clear enough to name. The DNA reads TGTGCCATCAGCCCCCATACTCTGACCGGGGAGCTGTTTTTT. It is translated as CAISPHTLTGELFF.